These T cell receptor beta chains were read from a single sample in a study of cytomegalovirus exposure and HLA in healthy donors. Measured with immunoSEQ multiplex PCR; TCRdb has only the in-frame clones, and not every one. The sample yields fewer than 250,000 clones, over 60% seen once. Sequenced: PBMCs. These receptors all stem from a male donor in good health and CMV-seronegative. Both conserved end residues are part of each CDR3. Each record gives: D gene, J gene, clone size, V gene, CDR3 protein, CDR3 DNA. A D gene is named only where the DNA matches it firmly. Size tells how often a clone was seen (once, few, many) or the class of an expanded clone, and some rows leave it out.

TRBD2	TRBJ2-7	.	TRBV27	CASSSLAGGLNEQYF	TGTGCCAGCAGCTCCTTAGCGGGAGGTCTTAACGAGCAGTACTTC
.	TRBJ2-2	.	TRBV6-1	CASSEFNRVVTGELFF	TGTGCCAGCAGTGAATTTAACAGGGTTGTCACCGGGGAGCTGTTTTTT
.	TRBJ1-1	.	TRBV5-1	CALEPGIPSTGEAFF	TGCGCCCTCGAGCCGGGTATTCCCTCCACTGGTGAAGCTTTCTTT
TRBD2	TRBJ2-2	.	TRBV7-9	CASSLGSSAGEDGELFF	TGTGCCAGCAGCTTAGGGTCGTCGGCGGGGGAAGACGGGGAGCTGTTTTTT
.	TRBJ2-5	.	TRBV19	CASKLRTVEETQYF	TGTGCCAGTAAACTAAGGACAGTAGAAGAGACCCAGTACTTC
.	TRBJ1-1	.	TRBV18	CASSLAITGKEAFF	TGTGCCAGCTCACTTGCGATAACAGGGAAAGAAGCTTTCTTT
.	TRBJ2-4	.	TRBV2	CASSEVGRGQTLAKNIQYF	TGTGCCAGCAGTGAAGTGGGCAGGGGCCAAACTTTAGCCAAAAACATTCAGTACTTC
TRBD1	TRBJ1-5	.	TRBV6-1	CASSEFPGGEEWVNQPQHF	TGTGCCAGCAGTGAATTTCCAGGGGGTGAGGAGTGGGTCAATCAGCCCCAGCATTTT
TRBD2	TRBJ2-1	.	TRBV28	CASSTEGTSGTSYNEQFF	TGTGCCAGCAGCACCGAAGGGACTAGCGGGACCTCCTACAATGAGCAGTTCTTC
.	TRBJ2-5	.	TRBV29-1	CSPARVSETQYF	TGCAGCCCGGCTCGGGTGTCGGAGACCCAGTACTTC
TRBD1	TRBJ2-2	.	TRBV19	CASKGQLNTGELFF	TGTGCCAGCAAGGGACAGCTTAACACCGGGGAGCTGTTTTTT
TRBD1	TRBJ1-2	few	TRBV18	CASSRGQGGDGYTF	TGTGCCAGCTCACGAGGACAGGGTGGGGATGGCTACACCTTC
.	TRBJ2-7	once	TRBV6-5	CASSYRGDWGQYF	TGTGCCAGCAGTTACCGAGGGGACTGGGGGCAGTACTTC
.	TRBJ2-7	.	TRBV28	CASSTGVREQYF	TGTGCCAGCAGTACAGGTGTCAGGGAGCAGTACTTC
TRBD2	TRBJ2-7	.	TRBV7-7	CASSPYGGGATYEQYF	TGTGCCAGCAGCCCGTACGGCGGGGGGGCAACCTACGAGCAGTACTTC
TRBD1	TRBJ1-2	few	TRBV15	CATSPRQGNYGYTF	TGTGCCACCAGCCCGAGACAGGGTAACTATGGCTACACCTTC
.	TRBJ2-7	.	TRBV27	CASSLGGSGYEQYF	TGTGCCAGCTCCCTTGGAGGATCTGGTTACGAGCAGTACTTC
TRBD1	TRBJ1-1	.	TRBV18	CASSRDSNTEAFF	TGTGCCAGCTCACGGGACAGCAACACTGAAGCTTTCTTT
TRBD2	TRBJ2-1	.	TRBV4-3	CASSQDTSGYNEQFF	TGCGCCAGCAGCCAAGATACTAGCGGGTATAACGAGCAGTTCTTC
.	TRBJ1-3	few	TRBV5-8	CASSWRVSGNTIYF	TGTGCCAGCAGCTGGAGGGTATCGGGAAACACCATATATTTT
TRBD2	TRBJ2-7	.	TRBV4-2	CASSQGGLAGDYEQYF	TGTGCCAGCAGCCAAGGGGGACTAGCGGGGGACTACGAGCAGTACTTC
TRBD2	TRBJ2-3	.	TRBV9	CASSVQRGGKDTQYF	TGTGCCAGCAGCGTTCAGCGGGGGGGCAAAGATACGCAGTATTTT
.	TRBJ2-4	.	TRBV5-1	CASSLGAGSGNIQYF	TGCGCCAGCAGCTTGGGGGCAGGGTCGGGAAACATTCAGTACTTC
.	TRBJ1-2	.	TRBV7-9	CASSLQGPYGYTF	TGTGCCAGCAGCTTACAGGGGCCATATGGCTACACCTTC
.	TRBJ1-3	.	TRBV7-6	CASSLGRVNTRDTIYF	TGTGCCAGCAGCTTGGGCAGGGTTAACACTCGTGACACCATATATTTT
TRBD1	TRBJ2-7	few	TRBV6-5	CASSYATGIAYEQYF	TGTGCCAGCAGCTACGCGACAGGGATCGCCTACGAGCAGTACTTC
TRBD1	TRBJ1-1	.	TRBV5-1	CASSPSQGAYEAFF	TGCGCCAGCAGCCCATCACAGGGGGCCTATGAAGCTTTCTTT
TRBD2	TRBJ2-3	.	TRBV4-1	CASSQGSAGGLPDTQYF	TGCGCCAGCAGCCAAGGGTCGGCGGGAGGGCTCCCGGATACGCAGTATTTT
TRBD1	TRBJ1-2	.	TRBV7-9	CASSLAPTGGRGVYGYTF	TGTGCCAGCAGCTTAGCGCCCACAGGGGGCCGAGGGGTATATGGCTACACCTTC
TRBD2	TRBJ2-2	.	TRBV2	CASSDPTSTSGVNTGELFF	TGTGCCAGCAGCGACCCGACCAGTACTAGCGGGGTGAACACCGGGGAGCTGTTTTTT
.	TRBJ1-4	once	TRBV2	CASIGVATNEKLFF	TGTGCCAGCATCGGGGTTGCAACTAATGAAAAACTGTTTTTT
.	TRBJ2-1	.	TRBV4-2	CASSQDLVGRYNEQFF	TGTGCCAGCAGCCAAGATCTTGTTGGCAGATACAATGAGCAGTTCTTC
TRBD1	TRBJ1-5	.	TRBV6-6	CASSSPGQGSNQPQHF	TGTGCCAGCAGTTCACCGGGACAGGGTAGCAATCAGCCCCAGCATTTT
.	TRBJ2-3	.	TRBV2	CASSVERGWGTDTQYF	TGTGCCAGCAGTGTGGAACGGGGGTGGGGCACAGATACGCAGTATTTT
.	TRBJ1-1	.	TRBV28	CASSFGQPRTEAFF	TGTGCCAGCAGTTTTGGACAGCCGAGGACTGAAGCTTTCTTT
TRBD1	TRBJ2-2	.	TRBV5-6	CASSRDRGTGELFF	TGTGCCAGCAGCCGAGACAGGGGGACCGGGGAGCTGTTTTTT
.	TRBJ1-1	.	TRBV30	CAWSAGLKDTEAFF	TGTGCCTGGAGTGCAGGACTGAAGGACACTGAAGCTTTCTTT
.	TRBJ1-5	.	TRBV9	CASSPWLTLVNQPQHF	TGTGCCAGCAGCCCGTGGTTGACACTAGTCAATCAGCCCCAGCATTTT
.	TRBJ2-1	.	TRBV9	CASSMGGPTGNDEQFF	TGTGCCAGCAGCATGGGCGGGCCCACAGGGAACGATGAGCAGTTCTTC
.	TRBJ2-3	.	TRBV7-3	CASSSSGAGTDTQYF	TGTGCCAGCAGCTCGAGCGGTGCTGGTACAGATACGCAGTATTTT
.	TRBJ2-7	.	TRBV13	CASSLEGRGSYEQYF	TGTGCCAGCAGCTTGGAGGGGCGCGGCTCCTACGAGCAGTACTTC
.	TRBJ2-4	.	TRBV4-2	CASSQDRGAKNIQYF	TGTGCCAGCAGCCAAGATCGGGGGGCCAAAAACATTCAGTACTTC
.	TRBJ2-7	.	TRBV28	CASRGGNSYEQYF	TGTGCCTCACGAGGAGGGAACTCCTACGAGCAGTACTTC
TRBD1	TRBJ1-2	.	TRBV7-8	CASSLGDRIGGYTF	TGTGCCAGCAGCTTAGGGGACAGGATCGGTGGCTACACCTTC
.	TRBJ1-1	.	TRBV6-5	CASSGPLNTEAFF	TGTGCCAGCAGTGGCCCGCTGAACACTGAAGCTTTCTTT
TRBD1	TRBJ2-5	few	TRBV7-9	CASSLGQQETQYF	TGTGCCAGCAGCTTGGGACAGCAAGAGACCCAGTACTTC
TRBD1	TRBJ1-1	.	TRBV27	CASQDRQGALNTEAFF	TGTGCCAGCCAAGACCGACAGGGAGCCTTGAACACTGAAGCTTTCTTT
TRBD2	TRBJ2-5	few	TRBV6-5	CASSSPSGKETQYF	TGTGCCAGCAGTTCTCCTAGCGGAAAAGAGACCCAGTACTTC
.	TRBJ1-6	.	TRBV6-1	CASSAAVGADSPLHF	TGTGCCAGCAGTGCGGCCGTGGGGGCGGATTCACCCCTCCACTTT
.	TRBJ1-2	few	TRBV6-6	CASSSPRLQPGYGYTF	TGTGCCAGCAGTTCCCCCCGTTTGCAGCCGGGCTATGGCTACACCTTC
.	TRBJ2-3	.	TRBV9	CASSPRLGPGTDTQYF	TGTGCCAGCAGCCCACGACTAGGTCCGGGCACAGATACGCAGTATTTT
TRBD1	TRBJ1-4	once	TRBV9	CASSAGTGYEKLFF	TGTGCCAGCAGCGCCGGGACAGGGTATGAAAAACTGTTTTTT
TRBD2	TRBJ2-3	.	TRBV5-1	CASSLLATSGLTSTDTQYF	TGCGCCAGCAGCTTGTTGGCGACTAGCGGTTTGACTAGCACAGATACGCAGTATTTT